These 3 T cell receptor beta chains originate from one sample sequenced in a study of CD4 and CD8 cells across lung adenocarcinoma regions. TCRdb re-analysed the PCR reads in MiXCR, keeping a single row per CDR3 protein. Among roughly 10,000 distinct CDR3 sequences listed, about 55% were seen once. The sample taken for sequencing was CD4+ T cells from the center of a lung tumor. The origin of the receptors is a male donor with lung adenocarcinoma. The CD4 and CD8 labels of this study may be unreliable.

The chain links TRBV25-1 to TRBJ1-1; 12 nucleotides line up with TRBD1. The CDR3 has 16 residues. With 3 bases clipped from V and 6 bases from J, the junction kept 8 bases outside the gene matches. Looked up from germline, CDR1 is MGHDK and CDR2 is SYGVNS. The CDR3 coding sequence is TGTGCCAGCAGTGAGAACCCGGGACAGGGGGCTCCTGAAGCTTTCTTT. Protein product: CASSENPGQGAPEAFF.

The sample holds a few counts of this clonotype. The chain couples TRBV27 to TRBJ2-5; D is ambiguous. Germline V CDR1 and CDR2: MNHEY, SMNVEV (reference sequence). The V end was cut by 3 bases, the J end by 1 base, with 6 bases between. The CDR3 length is 13 residues. In DNA, the CDR3 is TGTGCCAGCAGTTTGGTCTTCCAAGAGACCCAGTACTTC. Its protein product is CASSLVFQETQYF.

This clonotype came up a few times. V is TRBV6-1 and J is TRBJ1-6; the D gene is possibly TRBD1 (5 bases). There are 16 residues in the CDR3. Germline V gene sequence: CDR1 MNHNS, CDR2 SASEGT. V dropped 4 bases and J dropped 0 bases, with 10 bases sitting between them. The CDR3 loop reads CASSVGPSSYNSPLHF. For the CDR3, the DNA is TGTGCCAGCAGTGTGGGGCCAAGCTCCTATAATTCACCCCTCCACTTT.